Listed here is a single T cell receptor beta chain. These data originate in a study of tumor-infiltrating lymphocytes in oesophageal squamous cell carcinoma. TCRdb fed the PCR reads into MiXCR, producing one record per CDR3 protein. The profile shows some 14,000 distinct CDR3 sequences, 50% of them singletons. This CDR3 has 14 residues. Germline V gene data show CDR1 as SGHTA and CDR2 as FQGNSA. Deletions cut 7 bases from V and 0 bases from J, with 10 bases between. The V call is TRBV7-2, the J call TRBJ2-4; D is undetermined. The source material was esophageal tumor tissue. The receptor comes from a male donor with esophageal squamous cell carcinoma. The CDR3 nucleotides are TGTGCCAGCAACTACGATACAGCCAAAAACATTCAGTACTTC. Translated: CASNYDTAKNIQYF. Variable domain in full (rest from reference TRBV7-2 and TRBJ2-4): GAGVSQSPSNKVTEKGKDVELRCDPISGHTALYWYRQSLGQGLEFLIYFQGNSAPDKSGLPSDRFSAERTGGSVSTLTIQRTQQEDSAVYLCASNYDTAKNIQYFGAGTRLSVL.